The clone carrying this T cell receptor beta chain was detected only a few times. The antigen is unknown. Germline V gives CDR1 SEHNR, CDR2 FQNEAQ (reference sequence). The V end was cut by 5 bases, the J end by 7 bases, with 11 bases between. The CDR3 spans 12 residues. The entry originates in a study of cytomegalovirus exposure and HLA in healthy donors. The PCR contained 60 Vbeta and 13 Jbeta primers. Data came from immunoSEQ multiplex PCR; TCRdb stores just in-frame clones and leaves some out. The table lists 63,000 or so clones, 70% to 75% of them singletons, with about 20% in the top ten. Whole-study findings and limits: One variant, a missense change in DCLRE1C, was linked in a later analysis to TCR beta V- and J-gene trimming.

The specimen sequenced was PBMCs. The TCR sequence derives from a woman aged 25-40 years in good health and CMV-seropositive. V and J are TRBV7-9 and TRBJ1-2; D uncertain. The DNA for the CDR3 is TGTGCCAGCAGCCGCGCGCCCGGTGGCTACACCTTC. It encodes CASSRAPGGYTF.